This T cell receptor (beta chain) derives from a study of cytomegalovirus exposure and HLA in healthy donors. Both 60 Vbeta primers and 13 Jbeta primers went into the PCR. Clones were sequenced by immunoSEQ multiplex PCR, and TCRdb holds only the in-frame ones, with some missing. The data contain over 150,000 clones, about 72% of them singletons. The CDR3 has 12 residues. Looked up from germline, CDR1 is MDHEN and CDR2 is SYDVKM. The V gene lost 8 bases and the J gene lost 7 bases, with 15 bases spanning the gap. This rearrangement joins TRBV28 to TRBJ2-7; perhaps TRBD2 as D (6 bases). Sequencing was done on a sample of PBMCs. This clonotype was obtained from a man over 45 in good health and CMV-seropositive. CDR3 protein: CASPGNGGEQYF. The CDR3 coding sequence is TGTGCCAGCCCGGGGAATGGAGGGGAGCAGTACTTC.